These 9 T cell receptor beta chains originate from one sample sequenced in a study of vaccination and CD4 T cells after COVID-19. Treatment meaning: approximately nine-day PBMC culture with coronavirus spike peptide pools or control peptides (ViraFEST assay). Oncomine TCR Beta short-read sequencing was applied to DNA from cultured CD4+ T cells. TCRdb ran MiXCR on the PCR reads and lists one entry per CDR3 protein. The table has under 14,000 distinct CDR3 sequences, about 25% seen once; the top ten hold approximately 25%. The antigens of these receptors remain unknown. The specimen was CD4+ T cells from blood, cultured in vitro, collected after SARS-CoV-2 vaccination. All receptors derive from a human donor who had recovered from COVID-19.

The chain couples TRBV7-3 to TRBJ2-1; D tentatively reads TRBD1 or TRBD2 (5 bases each). Germline V gene lookup returns CDR1 SGHTA and CDR2 FQGTGA. Trimming stripped 5 bases from V and 6 bases from J, with 11 bases between. The CDR3 loop spans 13 amino acids. This CDR3 is CASSRGPTNEQFF. The CDR3 DNA is TGTGCCAGCAGCAGGGGACCGACCAATGAGCAGTTCTTC. Combining the CDR3 with reference TRBV7-3 and TRBJ2-1 gives the whole variable domain GAGVSQTPSNKVTEKGKYVELRCDPISGHTALYWYRQSLGQGPEFLIYFQGTGAADDSGLPNDRFFAVRPEGSVSTLKIQRTERGDSAVYLCASSRGPTNEQFFGPGTRLTVL.

The gene calls are TRBV19 and TRBJ2-7; TRBD1 matches 9 bases. V lost 5 bases to trimming and J lost 5 bases; unmatched junction nucleotides: 7. This CDR3 has 14 amino acids. Germline loops: CDR1 LNHDA, CDR2 SQIVND (reference sequence). The CDR3 DNA follows: TGTGCCAGTAGTGATGGGACAGGGAGGGACGAGCAGTACTTC. Protein product: CASSDGTGRDEQYF.

The chain links TRBV20-1 to TRBJ1-2, with a weak D call TRBD1 (5 bases). Looked up from germline, CDR1 is DFQATT and CDR2 is SNEGSKA (reference sequence). V lost 5 bases and J 4 bases, leaving 20 bases between the germline ends. The CDR3 covers 15 residues. Here the CDR3 DNA reads TGCAGTGCTGGACCCCTATCCGGGGCTCTCTATGGCTACACCTTC. As protein: CSAGPLSGALYGYTF.

The chain recombines TRBV10-3 with TRBJ2-7, with 12 bases aligning to TRBD2. The length of the CDR3 is 14 residues. V gave up 6 bases and J gave up 3 bases; unmatched junction bases: 3. From germline, CDR1 is ENHRY and CDR2 SYGVKD. In nucleotides, the CDR3 is TGTGCCATCAGCACGGGACTAGCGGGCTACGAGCAGTACTTC. Translation: CAISTGLAGYEQYF.

By share, this clonotype counts as medium-sized. The chain joins TRBV6-5 to TRBJ2-5; D may be TRBD1 (5 bases). CDR1 and CDR2 from the germline V gene are MNHEY and SVGAGI. This CDR3 has 14 residues. V was trimmed by 0 bases and J by 4 bases, leaving 9 bases between them. CDR3 DNA sequence: TGTGCCAGCAGTTACTCGGGGCAGGGAGAGACCCAGTACTTC. Translating it yields CASSYSGQGETQYF.

By its share, this clonotype is medium-sized. CDR3 bases: TGCAGTGCTAGGCAGGGGTTCAACACTGAAGCTTTCTTT. This codes for CSARQGFNTEAFF. The rearrangement uses TRBV20-1 and TRBJ1-1, with D possibly being TRBD1 (6 bases). The CDR3 is 13 residues long. Germline-derived CDR1 and CDR2 are DFQATT and SNEGSKA (reference sequence). Trimming left V 3 bases short and J 2 bases short, with 10 bases between.

J is TRBJ2-3 and V is TRBV7-9; TRBD1 might be the D (6 bases). The germline V gene encodes CDR1 SEHNR and CDR2 FQNEAQ (reference sequence). The CDR3 sequence is 17 residues long. V gave up 4 bases and J gave up 2 bases, with 19 bases separating them. The CDR3 reads CASSSLGGRTPTDTQYF. CDR3 DNA: TGTGCCAGCAGCTCACTTGGGGGCCGGACACCCACAGATACGCAGTATTTT.

The sample holds a few counts of this clonotype. As DNA, the CDR3 is TGTGCCAGCGGAAAACAGGGATTTGGCTATGGCTACACCTTC. As protein: CASGKQGFGYGYTF. The chain is built from TRBV7-9 and TRBJ1-2, with D possibly matching TRBD1 (6 bases). Germline V gives CDR1 SEHNR, CDR2 FQNEAQ (reference sequence). The CDR3 contains 14 residues. V lost 8 bases, J lost 4 bases, and 17 bases lay in between.

The rearrangement joins TRBV25-1 to TRBJ1-1, with a tentative D call TRBD1 (5 bases). This CDR3 region has 15 residues. Per germline, CDR1 MGHDK and CDR2 SYGVNS. With 5 bases removed from V and 1 base from J, the gap between germline ends came to 14 bases. CDR3 loop: CASSREGRWNTEAFF. CDR3 coding DNA: TGTGCCAGCAGTCGGGAGGGGAGGTGGAACACTGAAGCTTTCTTT.